Shown below are 4 T cell receptor beta chains from a single sample sequenced in a study of glioma-infiltrating T cells. TCR alpha and beta CDR3 regions were amplified from RNA using iRepertoire nested multiplex PCR. TCRdb processed the multiplex PCR reads anew with MiXCR; each CDR3 protein has one entry. The table shows approximately 130,000 distinct CDR3 sequences, with 24% occurring only once. The sequencing sample was made of glioma tissue, nonneoplastic brain tissue, or PBMCs (not recorded which). The origin of the receptors is a human donor with low-grade glioma or glioblastoma, undergoing nonglioma brain surgery, or in good health (not recorded which).

This clonotype was counted once. V gene TRBV7-2 combines with J gene TRBJ2-1; 8 bases match TRBD2. V gave up 3 bases and J gave up 4 bases; unmatched junction bases: 5. Germline V CDR1 and CDR2: SGHTA, FQGNSA. The CDR3 contains 15 residues. CDR3 DNA sequence: TGTGCCAGCAGCTTCGGAGCGGGGGTGTACAATGAGCAGTTCTTC. Translation: CASSFGAGVYNEQFF. Variable domain in full (rest from reference TRBV7-2 and TRBJ2-1): GAGVSQSPSNKVTEKGKDVELRCDPISGHTALYWYRQSLGQGLEFLIYFQGNSAPDKSGLPSDRFSAERTGGSVSTLTIQRTQQEDSAVYLCASSFGAGVYNEQFFGPGTRLTVL.

This clonotype was seen at least ten times. CDR3 bases: TGTGCCAGCAGTGACCCGGGCGCCACTGAAGCTTTCTTT. Translated: CASSDPGATEAFF. This rearrangement joins TRBV6-1 to TRBJ1-1; D unresolved. The length of the CDR3 is 13 residues. V was clipped by 3 bases and J by 4 bases, with 9 bases between them. The germline V gene encodes CDR1 MNHNS and CDR2 SASEGT.

This clonotype has just a few counts. Since a much larger clone is just one base distant, this may be a read error. V usage is TRBV6-5 and J usage is TRBJ2-1, with 14 positions matching TRBD2. CDR1 is MNHEY and CDR2 is SVGAGI in the germline V gene. V shed 8 bases, J shed 14 bases, and the junction held 8 bases outside the gene matches. This CDR3 has 13 residues. This chain's CDR3 is CASGRTSGGREFF. Here the CDR3 DNA reads TGTGCCAGCGGGCGGACTAGCGGGGGGCGGGAGTTCTTC.

This clonotype was observed many times. The chain has TRBV7-9 and TRBJ1-5; no clear D gene. The CDR3 sequence is 15 residues long. Germline assignment: CDR1 SEHNR and CDR2 FQNEAQ (reference sequence). Deletions cut 1 base from V and 3 bases from J, with 10 bases between. The CDR3 is CASSLDGLNNQPQHF. The CDR3 DNA follows: TGTGCCAGCAGCTTAGACGGCCTGAACAATCAGCCCCAGCATTTT.